This T cell receptor (beta chain) was found in a study of T cell changes during pregnancy in multiple sclerosis. Some clones are missing from TCRdb's copy, which holds only in-frame ones; the method was immunoSEQ multiplex PCR. The sample has about 64,000 clones, approximately 91% seen once. The CDR3 covers 16 residues. V lost 5 bases, J lost 6 bases, and 11 bases stayed unmatched. CDR1 and CDR2 (germline): KGHSH, LQKENI. Sequences were derived from peripheral blood, sampled in the second trimester of pregnancy. The rearrangement uses TRBV18 and TRBJ2-1; 9 positions match TRBD1. The sequence came from a female donor with multiple sclerosis, enrolled in a pregnancy study. CDR3 in amino acids: CASSTFHRGLGNEQFF. CDR3 coding DNA: TGTGCCAGCTCAACTTTCCACAGGGGGCTGGGCAATGAGCAGTTCTTC.